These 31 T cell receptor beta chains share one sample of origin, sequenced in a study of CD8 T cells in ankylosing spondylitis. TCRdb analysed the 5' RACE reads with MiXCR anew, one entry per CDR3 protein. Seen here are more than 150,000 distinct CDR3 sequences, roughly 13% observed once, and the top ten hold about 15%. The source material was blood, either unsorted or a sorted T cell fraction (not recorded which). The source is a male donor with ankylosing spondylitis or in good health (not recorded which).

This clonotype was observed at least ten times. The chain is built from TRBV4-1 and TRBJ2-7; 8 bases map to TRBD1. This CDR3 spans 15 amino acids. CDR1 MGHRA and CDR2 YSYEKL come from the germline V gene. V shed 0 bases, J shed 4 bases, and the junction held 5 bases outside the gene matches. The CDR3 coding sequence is TGCGCCAGCAGCCAAGAGGACAGGGTCATTTACGAGCAGTACTTC. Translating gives CASSQEDRVIYEQYF.

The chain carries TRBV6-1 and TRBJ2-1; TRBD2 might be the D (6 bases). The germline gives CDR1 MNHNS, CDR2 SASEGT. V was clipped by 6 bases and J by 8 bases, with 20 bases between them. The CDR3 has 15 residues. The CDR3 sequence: CASSRMRDVGDEQFF. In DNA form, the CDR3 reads TGTGCCAGCAGCCGCATGCGGGATGTGGGGGATGAGCAGTTCTTC.

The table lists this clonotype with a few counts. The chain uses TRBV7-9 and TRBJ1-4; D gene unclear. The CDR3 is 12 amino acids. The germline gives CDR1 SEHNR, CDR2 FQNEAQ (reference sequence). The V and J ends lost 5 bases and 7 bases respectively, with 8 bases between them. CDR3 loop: CASSPSIEKLFF. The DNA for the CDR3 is TGTGCCAGCAGCCCCTCTATTGAAAAACTGTTTTTT.

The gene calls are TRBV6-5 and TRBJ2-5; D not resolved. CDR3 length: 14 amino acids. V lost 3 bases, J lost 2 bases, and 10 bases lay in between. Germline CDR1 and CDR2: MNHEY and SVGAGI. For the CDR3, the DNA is TGTGCCAGCAGTTATTGGGCGGCGCAAGAGACCCAGTACTTC. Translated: CASSYWAAQETQYF.

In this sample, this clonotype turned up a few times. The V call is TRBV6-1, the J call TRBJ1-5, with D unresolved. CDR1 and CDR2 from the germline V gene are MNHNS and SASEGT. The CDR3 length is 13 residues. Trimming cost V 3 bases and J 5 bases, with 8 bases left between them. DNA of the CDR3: TGTGCCAGCAGTGAGAGGTTGGATCAGCCCCAGCATTTT. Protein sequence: CASSERLDQPQHF.

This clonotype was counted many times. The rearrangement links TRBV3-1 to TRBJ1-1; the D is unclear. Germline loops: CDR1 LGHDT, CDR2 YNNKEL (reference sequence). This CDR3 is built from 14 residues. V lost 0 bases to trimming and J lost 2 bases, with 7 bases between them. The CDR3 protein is CASSQDLGNTEAFF. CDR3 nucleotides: TGTGCCAGCAGCCAAGATCTGGGCAACACTGAAGCTTTCTTT. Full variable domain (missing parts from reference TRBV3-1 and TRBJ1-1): DTAVSQTPKYLVTQMGNDKSIKCEQNLGHDTMYWYKQDSKKFLKIMFSYNNKELIINETVPNRFSPKSPDKAHLNLHINSLELGDSAVYFCASSQDLGNTEAFFGQGTRLTVV.

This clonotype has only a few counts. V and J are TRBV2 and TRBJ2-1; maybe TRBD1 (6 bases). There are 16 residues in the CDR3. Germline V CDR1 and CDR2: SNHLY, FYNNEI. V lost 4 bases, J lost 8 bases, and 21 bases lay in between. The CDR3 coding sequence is TGTGCCAGCAGTGGGGGTACAGGGACGAGGGAAGATGAGCAGTTCTTC. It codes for CASSGGTGTREDEQFF.

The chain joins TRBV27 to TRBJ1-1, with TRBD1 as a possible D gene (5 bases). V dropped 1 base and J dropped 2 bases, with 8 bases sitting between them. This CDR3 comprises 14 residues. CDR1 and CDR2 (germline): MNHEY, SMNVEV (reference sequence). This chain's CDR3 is CASSLWDGNTEAFF. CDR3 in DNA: TGTGCCAGCAGTTTATGGGACGGAAACACTGAAGCTTTCTTT.

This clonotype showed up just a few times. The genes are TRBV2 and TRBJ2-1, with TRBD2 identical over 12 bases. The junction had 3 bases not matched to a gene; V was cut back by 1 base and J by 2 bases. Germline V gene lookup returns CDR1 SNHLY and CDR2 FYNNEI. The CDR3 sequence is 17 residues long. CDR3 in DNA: TGTGCCAGCAGTGAAGAGGCTAGCGGGAGGGCCTACAATGAGCAGTTCTTC. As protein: CASSEEASGRAYNEQFF. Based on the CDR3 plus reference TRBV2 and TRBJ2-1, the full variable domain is EPEVTQTPSHQVTQMGQEVILRCVPISNHLYFYWYRQILGQKVEFLVSFYNNEISEKSEIFDDQFSVERPDGSNFTLKIRSTKLEDSAMYFCASSEEASGRAYNEQFFGPGTRLTVL.

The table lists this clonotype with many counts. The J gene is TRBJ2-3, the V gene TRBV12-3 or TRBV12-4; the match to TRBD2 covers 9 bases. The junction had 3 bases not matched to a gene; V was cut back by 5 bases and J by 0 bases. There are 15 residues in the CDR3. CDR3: CASSPSGTSTDTQYF. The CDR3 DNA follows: TGTGCCAGCAGTCCTAGCGGGACTAGCACAGATACGCAGTATTTT.

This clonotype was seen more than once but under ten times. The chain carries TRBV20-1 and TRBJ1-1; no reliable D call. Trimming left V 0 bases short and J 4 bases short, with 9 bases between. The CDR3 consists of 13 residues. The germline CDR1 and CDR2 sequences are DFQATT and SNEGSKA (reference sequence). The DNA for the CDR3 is TGCAGTGCTAGAGAGGCGCTAGTCACTGAAGCTTTCTTT. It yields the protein CSAREALVTEAFF.

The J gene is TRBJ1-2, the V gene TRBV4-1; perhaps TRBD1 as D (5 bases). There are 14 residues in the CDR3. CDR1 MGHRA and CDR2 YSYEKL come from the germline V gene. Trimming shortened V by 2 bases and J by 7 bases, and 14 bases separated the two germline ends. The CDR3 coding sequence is TGCGCCAGCAGCCAACGGAACACGGGGACTGGCTACACCTTC. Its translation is CASSQRNTGTGYTF.

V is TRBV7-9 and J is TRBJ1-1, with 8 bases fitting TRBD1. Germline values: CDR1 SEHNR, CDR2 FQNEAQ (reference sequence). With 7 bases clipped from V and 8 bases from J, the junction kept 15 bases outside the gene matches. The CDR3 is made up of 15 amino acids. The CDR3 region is CASTHRGGAGTEAFF. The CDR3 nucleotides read TGTGCCAGCACCCACAGGGGGGGGGCTGGGACCGAAGCTTTCTTT.

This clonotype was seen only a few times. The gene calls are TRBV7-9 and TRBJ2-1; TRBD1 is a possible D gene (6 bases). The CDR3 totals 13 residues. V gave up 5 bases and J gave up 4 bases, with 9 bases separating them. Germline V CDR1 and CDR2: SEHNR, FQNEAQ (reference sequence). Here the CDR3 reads CASSPGVYNEQFF. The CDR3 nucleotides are TGTGCCAGCAGCCCAGGGGTATACAATGAGCAGTTCTTC.

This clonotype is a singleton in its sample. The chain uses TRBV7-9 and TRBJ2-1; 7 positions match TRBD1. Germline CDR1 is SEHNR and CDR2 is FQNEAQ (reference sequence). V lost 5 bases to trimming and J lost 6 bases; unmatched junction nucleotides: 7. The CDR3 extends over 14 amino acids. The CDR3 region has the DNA TGTGCCAGCAGCCCCCCCCGACAGGGCAATGAGCAGTTCTTC. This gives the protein CASSPPRQGNEQFF.

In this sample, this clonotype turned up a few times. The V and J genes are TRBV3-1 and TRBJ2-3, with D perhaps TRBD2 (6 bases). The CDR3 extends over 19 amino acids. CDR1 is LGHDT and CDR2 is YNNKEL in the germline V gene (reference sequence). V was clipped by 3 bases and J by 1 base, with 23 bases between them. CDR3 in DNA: TGTGCCAGCAGCCAGGACTATCCGGGCAGGCGTGGAGGCACAGATACGCAGTATTTT. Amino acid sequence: CASSQDYPGRRGGTDTQYF.

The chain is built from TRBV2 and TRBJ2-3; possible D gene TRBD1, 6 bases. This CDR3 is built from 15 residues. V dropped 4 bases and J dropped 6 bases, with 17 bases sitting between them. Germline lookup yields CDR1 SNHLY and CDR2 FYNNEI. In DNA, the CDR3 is TGTGCCAGCAGTGCCGGGACACGGCCGGGGGATACGCAGTATTTT. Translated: CASSAGTRPGDTQYF.

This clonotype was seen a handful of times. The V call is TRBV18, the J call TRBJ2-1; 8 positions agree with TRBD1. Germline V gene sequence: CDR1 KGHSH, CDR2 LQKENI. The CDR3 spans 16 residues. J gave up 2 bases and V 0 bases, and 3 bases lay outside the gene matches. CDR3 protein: CASSPPDRDPYNEQFF. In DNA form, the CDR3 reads TGTGCCAGCTCACCACCGGACAGGGACCCCTACAATGAGCAGTTCTTC.

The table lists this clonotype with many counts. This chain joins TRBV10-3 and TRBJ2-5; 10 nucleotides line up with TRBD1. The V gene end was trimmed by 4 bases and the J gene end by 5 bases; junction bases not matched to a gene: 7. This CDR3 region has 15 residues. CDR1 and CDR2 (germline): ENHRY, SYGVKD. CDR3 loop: CAISAADRGLETQYF. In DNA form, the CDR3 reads TGTGCCATCAGTGCTGCCGACAGGGGGCTTGAGACCCAGTACTTC.

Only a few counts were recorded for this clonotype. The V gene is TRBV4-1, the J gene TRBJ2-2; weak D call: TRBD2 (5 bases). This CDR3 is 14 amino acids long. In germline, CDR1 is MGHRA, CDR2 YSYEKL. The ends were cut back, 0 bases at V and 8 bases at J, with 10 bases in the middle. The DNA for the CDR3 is TGCGCCAGCAGCCAAGAACTAGTAACTGGGGAGCTGTTTTTT. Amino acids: CASSQELVTGELFF.

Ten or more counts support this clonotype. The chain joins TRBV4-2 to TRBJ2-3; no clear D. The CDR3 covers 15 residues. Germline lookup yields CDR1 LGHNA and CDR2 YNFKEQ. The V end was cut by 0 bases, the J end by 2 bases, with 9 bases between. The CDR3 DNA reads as TGTGCCAGCAGCCAAGAGAGCTGGACCACAGATACGCAGTATTTT. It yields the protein CASSQESWTTDTQYF.

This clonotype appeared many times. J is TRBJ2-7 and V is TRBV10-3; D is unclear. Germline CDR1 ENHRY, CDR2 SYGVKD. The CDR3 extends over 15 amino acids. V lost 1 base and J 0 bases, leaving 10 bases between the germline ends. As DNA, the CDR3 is TGTGCCATCAGTGAGTGGGAAGATAGCTCCTACGAGCAGTACTTC. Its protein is CAISEWEDSSYEQYF.

CDR3 protein: CASSLRDTHEQYF. CDR3 DNA sequence: TGCGCCAGCAGTCTTCGGGACACCCACGAGCAGTACTTC. V is TRBV4-1 and J is TRBJ2-7; possibly TRBD1 for D (6 bases). The CDR3 sequence is 13 residues long. Germline assignment: CDR1 MGHRA and CDR2 YSYEKL. V was shortened by 6 bases and J by 5 bases, with 14 bases between the two germline ends.

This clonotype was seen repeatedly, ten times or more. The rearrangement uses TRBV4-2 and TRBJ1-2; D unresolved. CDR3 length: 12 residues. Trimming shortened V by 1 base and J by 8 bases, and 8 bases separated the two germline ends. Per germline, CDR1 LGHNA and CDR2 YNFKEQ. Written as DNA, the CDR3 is TGTGCCAGCAGCCAAGGGCACCGGGGCTACACCTTC. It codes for CASSQGHRGYTF.

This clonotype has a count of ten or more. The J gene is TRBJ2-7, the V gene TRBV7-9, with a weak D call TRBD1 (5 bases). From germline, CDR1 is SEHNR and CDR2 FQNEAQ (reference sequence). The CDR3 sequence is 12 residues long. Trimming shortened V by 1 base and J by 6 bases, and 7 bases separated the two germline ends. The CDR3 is CASSLGGLEQYF. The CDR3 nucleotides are TGTGCCAGCAGCTTAGGGGGCCTCGAGCAGTACTTC. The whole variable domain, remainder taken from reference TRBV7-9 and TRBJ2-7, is DTGVSQNPRHKITKRGQNVTFRCDPISEHNRLYWYRQTLGQGPEFLTYFQNEAQLEKSRLLSDRFSAERPKGSFSTLEIQRTEQGDSAMYLCASSLGGLEQYFGPGTRLTVT.

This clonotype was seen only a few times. The CDR3 loop reads CAISEKGTEYNSPLHF. In nucleotides, the CDR3 is TGTGCCATCAGTGAGAAGGGGACGGAATATAATTCACCCCTCCACTTT. The chain is built from TRBV10-3 and TRBJ1-6, with TRBD1 as a possible D gene (5 bases). V lost 2 bases to trimming and J lost 4 bases, with 12 bases between them. The CDR3 is made up of 16 amino acids. The germline gives CDR1 ENHRY, CDR2 SYGVKD.

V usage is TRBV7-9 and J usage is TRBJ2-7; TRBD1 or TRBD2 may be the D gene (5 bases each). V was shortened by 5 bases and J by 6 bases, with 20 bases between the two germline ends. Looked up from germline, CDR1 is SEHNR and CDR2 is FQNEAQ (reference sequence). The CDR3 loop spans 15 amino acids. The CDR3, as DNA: TGTGCCAGCAGCCTTTGGGACGACCCCTCGGGCGAGCAGTACTTC. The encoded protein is CASSLWDDPSGEQYF.

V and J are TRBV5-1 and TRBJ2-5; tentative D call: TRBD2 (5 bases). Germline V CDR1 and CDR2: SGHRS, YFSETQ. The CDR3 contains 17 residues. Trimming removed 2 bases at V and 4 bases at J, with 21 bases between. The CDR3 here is CASSFGVPGGIGETQYF. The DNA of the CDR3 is TGCGCCAGCAGCTTCGGGGTTCCCGGAGGAATTGGAGAGACCCAGTACTTC.

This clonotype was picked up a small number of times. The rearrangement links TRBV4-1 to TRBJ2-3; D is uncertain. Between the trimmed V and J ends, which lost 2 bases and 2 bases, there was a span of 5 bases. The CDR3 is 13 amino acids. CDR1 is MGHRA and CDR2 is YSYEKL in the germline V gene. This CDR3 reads CASSQIPTDTQYF. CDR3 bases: TGCGCCAGCAGCCAAATCCCCACAGATACGCAGTATTTT.

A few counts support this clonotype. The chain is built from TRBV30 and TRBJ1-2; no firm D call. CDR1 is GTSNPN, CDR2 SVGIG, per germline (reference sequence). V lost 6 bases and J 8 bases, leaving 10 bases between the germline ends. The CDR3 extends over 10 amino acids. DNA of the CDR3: TGTGCCTGCGTGGGTACCGGCTACACCTTC. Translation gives CACVGTGYTF. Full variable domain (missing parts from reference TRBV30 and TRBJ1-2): SQTIHQWPATLVQPVGSPLSLECTVEGTSNPNLYWYRQAAGRGLQLLFYSVGIGQISSEVPQNLSASRPQDRQFILSSKKLLLSDSGFYLCACVGTGYTFGSGTRLTVV.

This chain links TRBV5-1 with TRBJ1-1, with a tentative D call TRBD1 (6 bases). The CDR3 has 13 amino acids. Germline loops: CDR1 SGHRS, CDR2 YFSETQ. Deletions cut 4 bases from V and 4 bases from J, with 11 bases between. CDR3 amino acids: CASSGRGPTEAFF. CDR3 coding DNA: TGCGCCAGCAGCGGACGGGGGCCCACTGAAGCTTTCTTT.